The 29 T cell receptor beta chains below all came from one sample that was sequenced in a study of a mutant IDH1 vaccine in newly diagnosed glioma. The time point denotes: week 47, end of study. Vaccination comprised doses that each held 300 ug of mutant IDH1 20-mer peptide, plus topical imiquimod. Sequencing was performed with immunoSEQ multiplex PCR; in TCRdb, only in-frame clones are kept and a portion is missing. The table has 8,500 to 14,000 clones, around 85% seen once. The antigens of these receptors remain unknown. Sequencing was performed on PBMCs, taken from a glioma patient whose treatment included an IDH1 peptide vaccine. Receptors were obtained from a man between 25 and 39 years old with glioma.

CDR3 nucleotides: TGTGCCAGCAGCCTTCTAGCGGGAGGCCCCTCCTACGAGCAGTACTTC. Protein sequence: CASSLLAGGPSYEQYF. The rearrangement joins TRBV14 to TRBJ2-7; 11 bases agree with TRBD2. The ends lost 4 bases at V and 0 bases at J; junction bases unmatched: 5. Germline CDR1 is SGHDN and CDR2 is FVKESK. This CDR3 has 16 residues.

The chain combines TRBV15 with TRBJ1-6; maybe TRBD1 (5 bases). In germline, CDR1 is LNHNV, CDR2 YYDKDF (reference sequence). Trimming cost V 4 bases and J 4 bases, with 11 bases left between them. CDR3 length equals 15 residues. Here the CDR3 reads CATSTQGPYNSPLHF. The DNA for the CDR3 is TGTGCCACCAGCACTCAGGGCCCTTATAATTCACCCCTCCACTTT.

The rearrangement joins TRBV12-5 to TRBJ2-7; 8 nucleotides align to TRBD1. The germline CDR1 and CDR2 sequences are LGHNT and FRNRAP. The junction had 7 bases not matched to a gene; V was cut back by 5 bases and J by 1 base. This CDR3 spans 15 amino acids. The chain's CDR3 is CASGDRDRSSYEQYF. CDR3 nucleotides: TGTGCTAGTGGTGACAGGGACAGGTCGTCCTACGAGCAGTACTTC. Full variable domain (rest looked up from reference TRBV12-5 and TRBJ2-7): DARVTQTPRHKVTEMGQEVTMRCQPILGHNTVFWYRQTMMQGLELLAYFRNRAPLDDSGMPKDRFSAEMPDATLATLKIQPSEPRDSAVYFCASGDRDRSSYEQYFGPGTRLTVT.

This sequence joins TRBV5-1 and TRBJ2-7, with 9 bases that match TRBD2. Germline CDR1 reads SGHRS; CDR2 reads YFSETQ. V lost 2 bases to trimming and J lost 3 bases; unmatched junction nucleotides: 3. The CDR3 is made up of 14 amino acids. The CDR3 protein is CASSLGTSLYEQYF. The CDR3 DNA reads as TGCGCCAGCAGCTTAGGGACTAGCCTCTACGAGCAGTACTTC.

The chain carries TRBV28 and TRBJ2-2, with 7 bases fitting TRBD1. In germline, CDR1 is MDHEN, CDR2 SYDVKM. CDR3 length: 17 amino acids. J gave up 4 bases and V 8 bases, and 16 bases lay outside the gene matches. The CDR3 nucleotides read TGTGCCAGCGAAAGCCTACATGTGGGACAGTTCACCGGGGAGCTGTTTTTT. Amino acids: CASESLHVGQFTGELFF.

This chain connects TRBV10-2 to TRBJ1-1, with D unclear. This CDR3 has 14 amino acids. Trimming removed 5 bases at V and 3 bases at J, with 13 bases between. Germline V CDR1 and CDR2: WSHSY, SAAADI. This CDR3 reads CASSPQDYHTEAFF. The CDR3 DNA is TGCGCCAGCAGTCCTCAGGACTACCACACTGAAGCTTTCTTT.

This clone was seen once. The rearrangement uses TRBV5-4 and TRBJ2-7; 10 bases agree with TRBD2. V shed 1 base, J shed 7 bases, and the junction held 5 bases outside the gene matches. Germline V gene lookup returns CDR1 SGHNT and CDR2 YYREEE (reference sequence). The CDR3 is 14 amino acids. The CDR3 DNA is TGTGCCAGCAGCTTGTCGGGACTAGCGCTTGAGCAGTACTTC. It translates to CASSLSGLALEQYF.

A few counts support this clone. This chain connects TRBV4-1 to TRBJ1-5; 8 bases are shared with TRBD1. CDR3 size: 14 residues. Trimming cost V 5 bases and J 6 bases; bases outside gene matches: 6. CDR1 is MGHRA and CDR2 is YSYEKL in the germline V gene. DNA of the CDR3: TGCGCCAGCAGCACAGACAGGGGAGTTCAGCCCCAGCATTTT. It codes for CASSTDRGVQPQHF.

This clone was seen a handful of times. The chain uses TRBV27 and TRBJ1-3, with 10 bases aligning to TRBD1. This CDR3 contains 16 residues. CDR1 is MNHEY, CDR2 SMNVEV, per germline (reference sequence). With V trimmed by 5 bases and J by 5 bases, 9 bases remained unmatched. The CDR3 region has the DNA TGTGCCAGCAGTCTTATCGGGACAGGGGATCGAAACACCATATATTTT. Its protein is CASSLIGTGDRNTIYF.

The chain links TRBV19 to TRBJ2-7, with TRBD2 matching over 9 bases. Germline CDR1 is LNHDA and CDR2 is SQIVND (reference sequence). Trimming removed 5 bases from V and 2 bases from J; junction bases left unmatched: 10. The CDR3 runs 16 residues. The CDR3 is CASSSLRGLAPYEQYF. The CDR3 DNA is TGTGCCAGTAGTTCCCTCCGGGGACTAGCCCCCTACGAGCAGTACTTC.

The V and J genes are TRBV5-1 and TRBJ2-3; D uncertain. V was shortened by 3 bases and J by 2 bases, with 7 bases between the two germline ends. The germline V gene has CDR1 SGHRS and CDR2 YFSETQ. The CDR3 sequence is 13 residues long. CDR3 sequence: CASSSITTDTQYF. The CDR3 nucleotides read TGCGCCAGCAGCTCTATAACCACAGATACGCAGTATTTT.

The chain employs TRBV5-1 and TRBJ2-4; D gene ambiguous. Germline lookup yields CDR1 SGHRS and CDR2 YFSETQ. Between the trimmed V and J ends, which lost 3 bases and 6 bases, there was a span of 4 bases. CDR3 length: 11 residues. This chain's CDR3 is CASSYGNIQYF. The CDR3 DNA follows: TGCGCCAGCAGCTACGGAAACATTCAGTACTTC.

V is TRBV11-2 and J is TRBJ2-7; 7 positions agree with TRBD2. CDR1 and CDR2 (germline): SGHAT, FQNNGV. J lost 2 bases, V lost 8 bases, and 3 bases had no gene match. CDR3 length: 12 residues. The DNA of the CDR3 is TGTGCCAGCGGCGGGAGCCCCTACGAGCAGTACTTC. Protein: CASGGSPYEQYF.

This sequence joins TRBV19 and TRBJ2-2, with TRBD1 matching 9 bases. The junction had 4 bases not matched to a gene; V was cut back by 4 bases and J by 4 bases. In germline, CDR1 is LNHDA, CDR2 SQIVND (reference sequence). The CDR3 totals 15 residues. The chain's CDR3 is CASSRPGQGTGELFF. Written as DNA, the CDR3 is TGTGCCAGTAGTAGACCGGGACAGGGCACCGGGGAGCTGTTTTTT.

V gene TRBV29-1 combines with J gene TRBJ1-1; D unresolved. The CDR3 extends over 13 amino acids. Germline assignment: CDR1 SQVTM and CDR2 ANQGSEA. V was pared by 3 bases and J by 1 base, with 9 bases between. CDR3 DNA: TGCAGCGTTGAGCTTCAAACGAACACTGAAGCTTTCTTT. Its translation is CSVELQTNTEAFF.

This clone was observed a few times. The V call is TRBV5-1, the J call TRBJ2-5; 8 bases align to TRBD1. The CDR3 is 16 residues long. Trimming at V came to 4 bases and at J to 6 bases, leaving 14 bases not matched to a gene. Germline assignment: CDR1 SGHRS and CDR2 YFSETQ. The CDR3 DNA reads as TGCGCCAGCAGCCCCCAGGTGGCAGGGGGCGGAAAGACCCAGTACTTC. Amino acids: CASSPQVAGGGKTQYF. The variable domain in full, completed from reference TRBV5-1 and TRBJ2-5, reads KAGVTQTPRYLIKTRGQQVTLSCSPISGHRSVSWYQQTPGQGLQFLFEYFSETQRNKGNFPGRFSGRQFSNSRSEMNVSTLELGDSALYLCASSPQVAGGGKTQYFGPGTRLLVL.

The chain joins TRBV6-5 to TRBJ2-5; D is unresolved. The J call may be wrong; the DNA end is better matched by TRBJ2-7. CDR1 MNHEY and CDR2 SVGAGI come from the germline V gene. CDR3 length equals 13 residues. CDR3 nucleotide sequence: TGTGCCAGCAGTTACGGTCAGCTCTACGAGCAGTACTTC. Its translation is CASSYGQLYEQYF.

The chain is built from TRBV7-9 and TRBJ2-7; 8 nucleotides align to TRBD1. CDR1 and CDR2 from the germline V gene are SEHNR and FQNEAQ (reference sequence). V dropped 5 bases and J dropped 3; count of bases not matched to a gene: 6. This CDR3 is built from 14 residues. The CDR3 loop reads CASSRWDRFYEQYF. The CDR3 nucleotides read TGTGCCAGCAGCCGTTGGGACAGGTTCTACGAGCAGTACTTC.

The chain uses TRBV11-3 and TRBJ1-1; no reliable D call. Germline CDR1 and CDR2: SGHNT and YENEEA. Trimming stripped 4 bases from V and 1 base from J, with 10 bases between. This CDR3 is built from 14 residues. The CDR3 sequence is CASSSDGSNTEAFF. In DNA, the CDR3 is TGTGCCAGCAGCTCGGACGGATCGAACACTGAAGCTTTCTTT. The full variable domain, its missing parts supplied by reference TRBV11-3 and TRBJ1-1, is EAGVVQSPRYKIIEKKQPVAFWCNPISGHNTLYWYLQNLGQGPELLIRYENEEAVDDSQLPKDRFSAERLKGVDSTLKIQPAELGDSAVYLCASSSDGSNTEAFFGQGTRLTVV.

The chain combines TRBV29-1 with TRBJ2-2; 8 bases are a match to TRBD2. With V trimmed by 6 bases and J by 5 bases, 2 bases remained unmatched. The V gene's germline CDR1 is SQVTM and CDR2 ANQGSEA. The CDR3 has 12 amino acids. CDR3 region: CSVGGGTGELFF. The CDR3 nucleotides read TGCAGCGTCGGCGGGGGGACCGGGGAGCTGTTTTTT.

This chain connects TRBV4-1 to TRBJ2-5; D gene unclear. Deletions cut 0 bases from V and 0 bases from J, with 5 bases between. CDR1 and CDR2 from the germline V gene are MGHRA and YSYEKL. The length of the CDR3 is 14 residues. The CDR3 sequence: CASSQDRDQETQYF. The CDR3 DNA reads TGCGCCAGCAGCCAAGATAGAGACCAAGAGACCCAGTACTTC.

The chain has TRBV6-6 and TRBJ2-7; 8 bases match TRBD2. The CDR3 extends over 16 amino acids. V was clipped by 0 bases and J by 5 bases; unmatched bases: 9. Germline assignment: CDR1 MNHNY and CDR2 SVGAGI (reference sequence). DNA of the CDR3: TGTGCCAGCAGTTACTCGGGGGGGACGGGAGGGAACGAGCAGTACTTC. The encoded protein is CASSYSGGTGGNEQYF.

CDR3 in DNA: TGTGCCAGCAGTGAAGTGGCAGGATCTCTCTACGAGCAGTACTTC. This codes for CASSEVAGSLYEQYF. The rearrangement links TRBV2 to TRBJ2-7; no clear D gene. CDR3 size: 15 residues. Germline V lookup: CDR1 SNHLY, CDR2 FYNNEI. Trimming cost V 1 base and J 3 bases, with 13 bases left between them.

The chain combines TRBV6-5 with TRBJ1-2, with a tentative D call TRBD1 (5 bases). Germline lookup yields CDR1 MNHEY and CDR2 SVGAGI. This CDR3 has 15 residues. Trimming stripped 5 bases from V and 3 bases from J, with 16 bases between. CDR3 sequence (DNA): TGTGCCAGCAGTCCATCCCCGGGGGGATACTATGGCTACACCTTC. Its translation: CASSPSPGGYYGYTF.

The gene calls are TRBV2 and TRBJ2-7; D is unresolved. Per the germline V gene, CDR1 is SNHLY and CDR2 is FYNNEI. The CDR3 is 11 amino acids. The V gene lost 0 bases and the J gene lost 7 bases, with 4 bases spanning the gap. CDR3 sequence: CASSEAGEQYF. The CDR3 DNA is TGTGCCAGCAGTGAAGCGGGGGAGCAGTACTTC.

This chain joins TRBV29-1 and TRBJ2-2, with 7 bases lining up with TRBD1. The V gene end was trimmed by 7 bases and the J gene end by 8 bases; junction bases not matched to a gene: 10. Germline CDR1 is SQVTM and CDR2 is ANQGSEA. This CDR3 has 13 amino acids. DNA for the CDR3: TGCAGCGCCTTCGGACAGGCGGCTGGGGAGCTGTTTTTT. Translated, it gives CSAFGQAAGELFF.

V is TRBV9 and J is TRBJ2-3; a weak D match, TRBD1 (5 bases). CDR3 size: 14 residues. V was shortened by 6 bases and J by 4 bases, with 15 bases between the two germline ends. Germline CDR1 is SGDLS and CDR2 is YYNGEE. The CDR3 region has the DNA TGTGCCAGCAAAGTGGACCCAGGGCCAGATACGCAGTATTTT. Residues: CASKVDPGPDTQYF.

This clone appeared a single time. The chain couples TRBV19 to TRBJ1-1; D not certain. The CDR3 totals 14 residues. Germline V gives CDR1 LNHDA, CDR2 SQIVND (reference sequence). With 10 bases removed from V and 5 bases from J, the gap between germline ends came to 20 bases. The CDR3 here is CATASRTRRTEAFF. The CDR3 bases are TGTGCCACAGCCTCCAGGACCAGAAGGACTGAAGCTTTCTTT.

The chain has TRBV6-5 and TRBJ1-1, with D perhaps matching TRBD1 (6 bases). This CDR3 comprises 15 residues. Trimming left V 6 bases short and J 2 bases short, with 16 bases between. Germline V gives CDR1 MNHEY, CDR2 SVGAGI. The CDR3 loop is CASRGLGGRNTEAFF. The DNA of the CDR3 is TGTGCCAGCAGGGGCTTGGGGGGCAGAAACACTGAAGCTTTCTTT.